Listed below are T cell receptor beta chains from one sample, sequenced in a study of blood T cell repertoires in COVID-19. Profiling relied on immunoSEQ multiplex PCR, and the TCRdb table lists in-frame clones only, not all of them. The table has some 200,000 clones, 80% to 90% seen once. The sequenced material came from peripheral blood. The receptors come from a woman aged 45 to 65 with acute or convalescent COVID-19. Both conserved end residues are part of each CDR3. The order of the fields is CDR3 DNA, CDR3 protein, D gene, V gene, CDR3 length, J gene, clone size. A D gene is named only where the DNA matches it firmly. The listing skips clone size in some rows; elsewhere it reads once, few, many or a size class.

CDR3nt: TGTGCCAGCAGCTTAGGAGCAGCAAGAGGCAAAAACATTCAGTACTTC; CDR3aa: CASSLGAARGKNIQYF; d_gene: .; v_gene: TRBV11-2; len: 16; j_gene: TRBJ2-4; abundance: few
CDR3nt: TGTGCCAGCAGCCCTGACAGGGACGGGCAGCCCCAGCATTTT; CDR3aa: CASSPDRDGQPQHF; d_gene: TRBD1; v_gene: TRBV7-9; len: 14; j_gene: TRBJ1-5; abundance: .
CDR3nt: TGTGCCAGCAGCTTGTGGTTTGTGGAGGGAGAGACCCAGTACTTC; CDR3aa: CASSLWFVEGETQYF; d_gene: .; v_gene: TRBV11-2; len: 15; j_gene: TRBJ2-5; abundance: .
CDR3nt: TGTGCCAGCAGTTACTCGACAGAAGAGACCCAGTACTTC; CDR3aa: CASSYSTEETQYF; d_gene: .; v_gene: TRBV6-5; len: 13; j_gene: TRBJ2-5; abundance: .
CDR3nt: TGTGCCAGCAGTTACTCACGGACAGGGATTAACACTGAAGCTTTCTTT; CDR3aa: CASSYSRTGINTEAFF; d_gene: TRBD1; v_gene: TRBV6-2/TRBV6-3; len: 16; j_gene: TRBJ1-1; abundance: .
CDR3nt: TGTGCCAGCAACCCCACCGGGAGCAATCAGCCCCAGCATTTT; CDR3aa: CASNPTGSNQPQHF; d_gene: .; v_gene: TRBV6-5; len: 14; j_gene: TRBJ1-5; abundance: .
CDR3nt: TGTGCCAGCAGTTCAGCAGGGAACACTGAAGCTTTCTTT; CDR3aa: CASSSAGNTEAFF; d_gene: .; v_gene: TRBV27; len: 13; j_gene: TRBJ1-1; abundance: once
CDR3nt: TGTGCCAGCAGCCCGAGCCAGGGCCCCTACGAGCAGTACTTC; CDR3aa: CASSPSQGPYEQYF; d_gene: .; v_gene: TRBV7-2; len: 14; j_gene: TRBJ2-7; abundance: .
CDR3nt: TGTGCCAGCAACCCCGGGACAGGAGCCTCCTACGAGCAGTACTTC; CDR3aa: CASNPGTGASYEQYF; d_gene: TRBD1; v_gene: TRBV5-4; len: 15; j_gene: TRBJ2-7; abundance: .
CDR3nt: TGTGCCAGTAGTCCAGGGACTAGTCAGGATACGCAGTATTTT; CDR3aa: CASSPGTSQDTQYF; d_gene: TRBD2; v_gene: TRBV19; len: 14; j_gene: TRBJ2-3; abundance: .
CDR3nt: TGTGCCAGCAGCATGGGGACAGGGGACACTGAAGCTTTCTTT; CDR3aa: CASSMGTGDTEAFF; d_gene: TRBD1; v_gene: TRBV7-9; len: 14; j_gene: TRBJ1-1; abundance: once
CDR3nt: TGTGCCAGCAACCCTGGACTAGCCCTCACCGGGGAGCTGTTTTTT; CDR3aa: CASNPGLALTGELFF; d_gene: TRBD2; v_gene: TRBV2; len: 15; j_gene: TRBJ2-2; abundance: .
CDR3nt: TGTGCCAGCAGCCCTGGACTAGCGGGAGGAGGGGAGCAGTACTTC; CDR3aa: CASSPGLAGGGEQYF; d_gene: TRBD2; v_gene: TRBV7-2; len: 15; j_gene: TRBJ2-7; abundance: once
CDR3nt: TGTGCCAGCAGCTTTGTGACAGGGGGATCGGGCGGCTACACCTTC; CDR3aa: CASSFVTGGSGGYTF; d_gene: TRBD1; v_gene: TRBV7-2; len: 15; j_gene: TRBJ1-2; abundance: .
CDR3nt: TGTGCCAGCAGATCAGGGGTTTATGGAAACACCATATATTTT; CDR3aa: CASRSGVYGNTIYF; d_gene: .; v_gene: TRBV27; len: 14; j_gene: TRBJ1-3; abundance: .
CDR3nt: TGTGCCAGCAGCCAGACCGGGACTAGCAGAAAGCAGTTCTTC; CDR3aa: CASSQTGTSRKQFF; d_gene: TRBD2; v_gene: TRBV14; len: 14; j_gene: TRBJ2-1; abundance: .
CDR3nt: TGTGCCAGCCCAAGGGACAGGGGGATCACTGAAGCTTTCTTT; CDR3aa: CASPRDRGITEAFF; d_gene: TRBD1; v_gene: TRBV6-5; len: 14; j_gene: TRBJ1-1; abundance: .
CDR3nt: TGTGCCAGCAGTGAATATTTGGGACAGGGAAGCTACGAGCAGTACTTC; CDR3aa: CASSEYLGQGSYEQYF; d_gene: TRBD1; v_gene: TRBV25-1; len: 16; j_gene: TRBJ2-7; abundance: .
CDR3nt: TGTGCCAGCTCACCACGGCAGTCCGGGAGCGGCTCCTACGAGCAGTACTTC; CDR3aa: CASSPRQSGSGSYEQYF; d_gene: .; v_gene: TRBV18; len: 17; j_gene: TRBJ2-7; abundance: .
CDR3nt: TGTGCCATCAGCCCACGAAAGGGAGACACCGGGGAGCTGTTTTTT; CDR3aa: CAISPRKGDTGELFF; d_gene: .; v_gene: TRBV10-3; len: 15; j_gene: TRBJ2-2; abundance: .
CDR3nt: TGCAACTACTCTACCAGGGTTCAAGAGACCCAGTACTTC; CDR3aa: CNYSTRVQETQYF; d_gene: .; v_gene: TRBV29-1; len: 13; j_gene: TRBJ2-5; abundance: .
CDR3nt: TGTGCCAGCAGTTACTCACAAAACTCCTACAATGAGCAGTTCTTC; CDR3aa: CASSYSQNSYNEQFF; d_gene: .; v_gene: TRBV6-5; len: 15; j_gene: TRBJ2-1; abundance: .
CDR3nt: TGCGCCAGCAGCCAAGACTCAGGAAGAGACACCATATATTTT; CDR3aa: CASSQDSGRDTIYF; d_gene: .; v_gene: TRBV4-3; len: 14; j_gene: TRBJ1-3; abundance: .